The rows below give T cell receptor beta chains drawn from one sample of a study of early T cells in non-severe SARS-CoV-2 infection. TCRdb analysed the 5' RACE reads with MiXCR anew, one entry per CDR3 protein. The table has approximately 49,000 distinct CDR3 sequences, about 10% seen once. Sequenced input: whole blood. These receptor sequences come from an adult who was a healthcare worker with PCR-confirmed SARS-CoV-2 infection or an uninfected control (not recorded which). The CDR3 runs from the conserved cysteine through the conserved F or W. The D gene is left open where the match is weak. Size tells how often a clone was seen (once, few, many) or the class of an expanded clone, and some rows leave it out.

clone_size j_call v_call d_call cdr3_aa cdr3_nt
many TRBJ2-7 TRBV29-1 TRBD2 CSVATGGPYEQYF TGCAGCGTTGCGACGGGAGGGCCATACGAGCAGTACTTC
. TRBJ1-3 TRBV9 . CASSRLDSGNTIYF TGTGCCAGCAGCCGACTGGACTCTGGAAACACCATATATTTT
. TRBJ2-7 TRBV9 . CASSPQGLANEQYF TGTGCCAGCAGCCCCCAGGGGCTAGCCAACGAGCAGTACTTC
many TRBJ1-1 TRBV3-1 . CASSLFTEAFF TGTGCCAGCAGCCTTTTCACTGAAGCTTTCTTT
few TRBJ2-3 TRBV11-2 TRBD2 CASGSFIAGRVPDTQYF TGTGCCAGCGGTTCCTTCATAGCGGGGAGAGTCCCAGATACGCAGTATTTT
many TRBJ2-2 TRBV28 TRBD2 CASSGGGANIGELFF TGTGCCAGCAGCGGGGGAGGGGCTAATATCGGGGAGCTGTTTTTT
many TRBJ1-5 TRBV6-5 . CATRQPNQPQHF TGTGCCACAAGACAGCCCAATCAGCCCCAGCATTTT
. TRBJ2-1 TRBV4-2 TRBD2 CASGISGSAEQFF TGTGCCAGCGGGATTAGCGGGAGCGCTGAGCAGTTCTTC
few TRBJ2-7 TRBV29-1 TRBD1 CSVGQGTYEQYF TGCAGCGTTGGACAGGGCACCTACGAGCAGTACTTC
many TRBJ1-2 TRBV16 . CASSQSRAGYTF TGTGCCAGCAGCCAATCTCGGGCTGGCTACACCTTC
few TRBJ1-1 TRBV27 . CASSPRAPEAFF TGTGCCAGCAGTCCACGAGCCCCAGAAGCTTTCTTT
many TRBJ2-6 TRBV19 . CASSIVTGHGSGANVLTF TGTGCCAGTAGTATAGTGACGGGCCACGGTTCCGGGGCCAACGTCCTGACTTTC
many TRBJ2-1 TRBV28 TRBD2 CASSLTGTSFPGWQFF TGTGCCAGCAGTCTTACCGGGACTAGCTTCCCCGGGTGGCAGTTCTTC
many TRBJ2-7 TRBV6-2/TRBV6-3 TRBD2 CASSVPGLPYEQYF TGTGCCAGCAGTGTCCCGGGACTACCCTACGAGCAGTACTTC
many TRBJ2-1 TRBV7-8 TRBD1 CASSFDGQDHYNEQFF TGTGCCAGCAGCTTCGACGGACAGGATCACTACAATGAGCAGTTCTTC
many TRBJ1-1 TRBV10-3 TRBD1 CATYNRGSWAEAFF TGTGCCACGTACAACAGGGGAAGTTGGGCTGAAGCTTTCTTT
few TRBJ2-5 TRBV2 TRBD2 CASTRGRAGARETQYF TGTGCCAGCACCCGAGGGAGAGCGGGGGCGAGGGAGACCCAGTACTTC
. TRBJ2-2 TRBV12-3/TRBV12-4 . CASSSPERNTGELFF TGTGCCAGCAGCTCCCCCGAAAGGAACACCGGGGAGCTGTTTTTT
few TRBJ2-1 TRBV7-9 . CASSLEPGMNEQFF TGTGCCAGCAGCTTAGAACCGGGAATGAATGAGCAGTTCTTC
. TRBJ2-1 TRBV24-1 TRBD2 CATSEPTSGPYNEQFF TGTGCCACCAGTGAGCCTACTAGCGGACCCTACAATGAGCAGTTCTTC
many TRBJ2-4 TRBV21-1 . CASILDRGNRRAKNIQYF TGTGCCAGCATCCTTGACAGGGGGAATCGAAGGGCCAAAAACATTCAGTACTTC
. TRBJ1-1 TRBV12-3/TRBV12-4 . CASSLMRGQTEAFF TGTGCCAGCAGTTTAATGCGGGGGCAGACTGAAGCTTTCTTT
many TRBJ2-1 TRBV7-3 . CASSSGYTDEQFF TGTGCCAGCAGCTCCGGCTACACGGATGAGCAGTTCTTC
. TRBJ2-1 TRBV20-1 TRBD2 CSARDRTSGRSSYNEQFF TGCAGTGCTAGAGACCGGACTAGCGGGAGGAGCTCCTACAATGAGCAGTTCTTC
. TRBJ2-5 TRBV27 TRBD2 CASSLNFQRESVF TGTGCCAGCAGTCTAAACTTTCAGCGGGAGAGCGTCTTC
. TRBJ1-5 TRBV29-1 . CSVRDAGSNQPQHF TGCAGCGTTCGGGACGCGGGGAGCAATCAGCCCCAGCATTTT
. TRBJ2-1 TRBV6-5 . CASSYDLVGGHEQFF TGTGCCAGCAGTTACGATTTAGTAGGGGGGCATGAGCAGTTCTTC
many TRBJ1-1 TRBV4-1 . CASSLRGAQTEAFF TGCGCCAGCAGCCTACGAGGGGCGCAAACTGAAGCTTTCTTT